The 19 T cell receptor beta chains reported below all come from one sample, sequenced in a study of shared clonotypes between healthy human individuals. The assay was immunoSEQ multiplex PCR, and TCRdb's table has in-frame clones only and misses some. This table holds about half a million clones, 75% to 85% found once. Source material: PBMCs. These receptors were obtained from a woman aged 35 to 49 in good health. Some clones in this sample may be carry-over from other donors' samples.

The chain recombines TRBV30 with TRBJ2-7, with TRBD1 as a possible D gene (6 bases). Looked up from germline, CDR1 is GTSNPN and CDR2 is SVGIG (reference sequence). Trimming stripped 4 bases from V and 3 bases from J, with 19 bases between. The CDR3 covers 15 residues. The CDR3 loop is CAWNPGQRVFYEQYF. CDR3 DNA sequence: TGTGCCTGGAACCCCGGACAGAGGGTTTTCTACGAGCAGTACTTC.

V usage is TRBV5-5 and J usage is TRBJ2-5; no reliable D call. Trimming left V 3 bases short and J 5 bases short, with 5 bases between. The CDR3 sequence is 11 residues long. The germline V gene has CDR1 SGHKS and CDR2 YYEKEE (reference sequence). Written as DNA, the CDR3 is TGTGCCAGCAGCTCCAGGGAGACCCAGTACTTC. It translates to CASSSRETQYF.

The chain carries TRBV30 and TRBJ2-7; TRBD2 is a possible D gene (6 bases). Between the trimmed V and J ends, which lost 3 bases and 2 bases, there was a span of 8 bases. There are 12 residues in the CDR3. Germline CDR1 and CDR2: GTSNPN and SVGIG (reference sequence). CDR3 in amino acids: CAWRTRTYEQYF. For the CDR3, the DNA is TGTGCCTGGAGGACTAGGACCTACGAGCAGTACTTC. The full variable domain, completed using reference TRBV30 and TRBJ2-7, is SQTIHQWPATLVQPVGSPLSLECTVEGTSNPNLYWYRQAAGRGLQLLFYSVGIGQISSEVPQNLSASRPQDRQFILSSKKLLLSDSGFYLCAWRTRTYEQYFGPGTRLTVT.

The sample holds many counts of this clone. CDR3 amino acids: CASSEQGENQPQHF. CDR3 DNA: TGTGCCAGCAGTGAACAAGGGGAAAATCAGCCCCAGCATTTT. The V call is TRBV6-1, the J call TRBJ1-5; D is possibly TRBD1 (5 bases). The CDR3 is 14 amino acids. Germline V gives CDR1 MNHNS, CDR2 SASEGT. Trimming took off 2 bases at V and 4 bases at J, with 9 bases between the two ends.

This chain connects TRBV11-2 to TRBJ1-1; D remains ambiguous. Germline-derived CDR1 and CDR2 are SGHAT and FQNNGV. The CDR3 is 11 amino acids. Between the trimmed V and J ends, which lost 2 bases and 6 bases, there was a span of 4 bases. The CDR3 reads CASSLRSEAFF. The CDR3 region has the DNA TGTGCCAGCAGCTTAAGATCTGAAGCTTTCTTT.

The chain is built from TRBV28 and TRBJ2-7; D is perhaps TRBD2 (7 bases). V was cut by 5 bases and J by 4 bases, with 18 bases left in between. Germline CDR1 MDHEN, CDR2 SYDVKM. CDR3 length equals 15 residues. CDR3 protein: CASSLSGGGSYEQYF. The CDR3 nucleotides are TGTGCCAGCAGTCTGTCGGGGGGCGGTTCTTACGAGCAGTACTTC. The full variable domain, rest sourced from reference TRBV28 and TRBJ2-7, is DVKVTQSSRYLVKRTGEKVFLECVQDMDHENMFWYRQDPGLGLRLIYFSYDVKMKEKGDIPEGYSVSREKKERFSLILESASTNQTSMYLCASSLSGGGSYEQYFGPGTRLTVT.

The chain recombines TRBV11-2 with TRBJ2-4, with unresolved D. Trimming removed 7 bases from V and 0 bases from J, with 13 bases in between. The CDR3 sequence is 15 residues long. The germline gives CDR1 SGHAT, CDR2 FQNNGV. The CDR3 spells CASTRVDLAKNIQYF. The CDR3, as DNA: TGTGCCAGCACCCGTGTCGATCTAGCCAAAAACATTCAGTACTTC.

This clone was picked up one time. This chain uses TRBV2 with TRBJ1-1; D perhaps matches TRBD1 (6 bases). The CDR3 covers 17 residues. The ends were cut back, 6 bases at V and 1 base at J, with 21 bases in the middle. The germline CDR1 and CDR2 sequences are SNHLY and FYNNEI. Here the CDR3 DNA reads TGTGCCAGCAGGGGGACACGCAAGTTCGAGGGGAACACTGAAGCTTTCTTT. Protein: CASRGTRKFEGNTEAFF.

Only one count was recorded for this clone. The chain is built from TRBV20-1 and TRBJ1-2; no definite D call. V lost 5 bases and J lost 4, with 8 bases in between. Germline V gene sequence: CDR1 DFQATT, CDR2 SNEGSKA (reference sequence). This CDR3 comprises 11 residues. For the CDR3, the DNA is TGCAGTGCTTGGGTGGGCTATGGCTACACCTTC. This encodes CSAWVGYGYTF.

The V and J genes are TRBV27 and TRBJ2-3, with 7 bases matching TRBD1. Unmatched junction bases numbered 9, after V lost 3 bases and J lost 3 bases. CDR1 and CDR2 (germline): MNHEY, SMNVEV (reference sequence). The CDR3 is 16 amino acids. The CDR3 nucleotides are TGTGCCAGCAGTTTTCTCCGGGACAGCTATACAGATACGCAGTATTTT. As protein: CASSFLRDSYTDTQYF.

The V and J genes are TRBV5-4 and TRBJ2-7, with a tentative D call TRBD2 (7 bases). Trimming cost V 4 bases and J 3 bases, with 17 bases left between them. Germline V lookup: CDR1 SGHNT, CDR2 YYREEE (reference sequence). The CDR3 extends over 15 amino acids. The CDR3 is CASSRSGGGLYEQYF. In DNA form, the CDR3 reads TGTGCCAGCAGCAGGAGTGGGGGGGGCCTCTACGAGCAGTACTTC.

This clone was seen only once. This sequence joins TRBV2 and TRBJ2-5, with TRBD2 matching 7 bases. This CDR3 spans 16 amino acids. The germline V gene has CDR1 SNHLY and CDR2 FYNNEI. Germline trimming cut 7 bases from V and 7 bases from J; bases unmatched to any gene: 18. CDR3 DNA sequence: TGTGCCAGCATTAGGAGGGAGGGCCGATTTGATCGGACCCAGTACTTC. This codes for CASIRREGRFDRTQYF.

The chain couples TRBV4-1 to TRBJ2-3, with 9 nucleotides matching TRBD2. Trimming cost V 0 bases and J 2 bases; bases outside gene matches: 6. The CDR3 loop spans 17 amino acids. Germline-derived CDR1 and CDR2 are MGHRA and YSYEKL. The CDR3 reads CASSQDSSGADTDTQYF. CDR3 DNA sequence: TGCGCCAGCAGCCAAGATTCTAGCGGGGCCGACACAGATACGCAGTATTTT.

The genes are TRBV29-1 and TRBJ2-5, with D maybe TRBD1 (6 bases). The germline V and J ends were trimmed by 4 bases and 2 bases, with 11 bases remaining between them. Germline loops: CDR1 SQVTM, CDR2 ANQGSEA. This CDR3 contains 13 residues. The CDR3 region is CSVGTVGQETQYF. CDR3 DNA sequence: TGCAGCGTTGGGACAGTGGGACAAGAGACCCAGTACTTC. Based on the CDR3 plus reference TRBV29-1 and TRBJ2-5, the full variable domain is SAVISQKPSRDICQRGTSLTIQCQVDSQVTMMFWYRQQPGQSLTLIATANQGSEATYESGFVIDKFPISRPNLTFSTLTVSNMSPEDSSIYLCSVGTVGQETQYFGPGTRLLVL.

The V gene is TRBV9, the J gene TRBJ1-4; no firm D call. The CDR3 has 16 amino acids. CDR1 is SGDLS, CDR2 YYNGEE, per germline. V gave up 0 bases and J gave up 7 bases, with 16 bases separating them. The CDR3 here is CASSVDPGARGEKLFF. The CDR3 DNA sequence: TGTGCCAGCAGCGTAGACCCGGGAGCTCGGGGTGAAAAACTGTTTTTT.

This clone was recorded only once. A much larger clone differs by one base, so this may be a read error. V is TRBV7-2 and J is TRBJ2-5; D is unresolved. This CDR3 has 17 amino acids. The V gene lost 2 bases and the J gene lost 2 bases, with 18 bases spanning the gap. From germline, CDR1 is SGHTA and CDR2 FQGNSA. The CDR3 reads CTSSLNNPRTAQETQYF. CDR3 in DNA: TGTACCAGCAGCTTAAACAATCCTCGTACCGCACAAGAGACCCAGTACTTC.

This sequence joins TRBV7-2 and TRBJ2-1, with 14 bases lining up with TRBD2. CDR1 SGHTA and CDR2 FQGNSA come from the germline V gene. J lost 9 bases, V lost 1 base, and 8 bases had no gene match. This CDR3 is built from 17 residues. The CDR3 nucleotides read TGTGCCAGCAGCTTAGGCGCCGGGACTAGCGGGAGAATTGAGCAGTTCTTC. Protein product: CASSLGAGTSGRIEQFF.

The chain has TRBV2 and TRBJ1-4; 7 bases align to TRBD1. With 4 bases clipped from V and 4 bases from J, the junction kept 0 bases outside the gene matches. Germline CDR1 is SNHLY and CDR2 is FYNNEI. CDR3 length equals 13 residues. Written as DNA, the CDR3 is TGTGCCAGCAGTGGGGACAGTAATGAAAAACTGTTTTTT. Its translation: CASSGDSNEKLFF.

This clone has more than one count but fewer than ten. As DNA, the CDR3 is TGTGCCAGCAGCCCCAGCTGGGCGGACACTGAAGCTTTCTTT. Translated, it gives CASSPSWADTEAFF. This rearrangement joins TRBV11-2 to TRBJ1-1; D not resolved. V lost 5 bases to trimming and J lost 3 bases, with 13 bases between them. The CDR3 extends over 14 amino acids. CDR1 and CDR2 from the germline V gene are SGHAT and FQNNGV.